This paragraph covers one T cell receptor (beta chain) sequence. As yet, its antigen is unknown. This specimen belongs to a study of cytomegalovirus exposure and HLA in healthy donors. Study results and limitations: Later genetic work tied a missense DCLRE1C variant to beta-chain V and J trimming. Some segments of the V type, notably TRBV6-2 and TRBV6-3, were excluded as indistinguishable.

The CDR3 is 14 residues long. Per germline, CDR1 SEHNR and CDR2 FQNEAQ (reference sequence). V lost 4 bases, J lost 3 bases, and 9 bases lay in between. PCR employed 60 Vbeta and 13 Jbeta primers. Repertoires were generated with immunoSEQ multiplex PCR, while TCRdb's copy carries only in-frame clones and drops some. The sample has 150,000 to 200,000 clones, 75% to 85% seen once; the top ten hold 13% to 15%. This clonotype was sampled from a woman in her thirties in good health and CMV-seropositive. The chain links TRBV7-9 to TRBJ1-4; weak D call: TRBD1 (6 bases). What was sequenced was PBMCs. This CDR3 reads CASSSRGSNEKLFF. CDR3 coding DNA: TGTGCCAGCAGCTCCAGGGGATCTAATGAAAAACTGTTTTTT.